The present TCR beta chain was sequenced within a study of blood T cells in healthy people across ages. J lost 1 base, V lost 1 base, and 13 bases had no gene match. Looked up from germline, CDR1 is LGHNA and CDR2 is YNFKEQ. The CDR3 is made up of 18 amino acids. Through a sample-barcoded 5' primer and a J-beta primer mix, a second PCR was run for roughly 7 to 11 cycles. TCRdb independently ran MiXCR on the 5' RACE reads; one entry per CDR3 protein. The sample lists 1,300,000 or so distinct CDR3 sequences, approximately 59% occurring once. This clonotype was seen only a few times. The TCR was taken from a man aged 18 to 29 in good health. Sequenced: blood. V is TRBV4-2 and J is TRBJ2-7, with 7 bases that match TRBD2. The CDR3 is CASSQAIPEGTMSYEQYF. The CDR3, as DNA: TGTGCCAGCAGCCAAGCAATACCCGAAGGGACTATGTCCTACGAGCAGTACTTC.